The TCR beta chain under discussion was sequenced for a study of T-cell reconstitution after alpha-beta-depleted transplantation in children. This clonotype was observed a handful of times. This CDR3 is built from 14 residues. Trimming took off 5 bases at V and 1 base at J, with 10 bases between the two ends. Germline CDR1 reads KGHSH; CDR2 reads LQKENI. TCRbeta library preparation incorporated unique molecular identifiers. TCRdb independently ran MiXCR on the PCR reads; one entry per CDR3 protein. The sample has under 350,000 distinct CDR3 sequences; 9.9% are singletons. Sequenced material: PBMCs from the stem cell graft donor, taken from the stem cell graft. The rearrangement links TRBV18 to TRBJ2-3; D is undetermined. The sequence was collected from a human donor who donated a stem cell graft to a child with SCID. Here the CDR3 DNA reads TGTGCCAGCTCATCCGGCGGAGGCACAGATACGCAGTATTTT. It is translated as CASSSGGGTDTQYF.